Sequencing of this T cell receptor (beta chain) was carried out in a study of T cells expressing NK-cell markers. Study overall: Obtained from sorted CD3+CD56+NKG2C+, CD3+CD56+NKG2C- and CD3+CD56-NKG2C+ T cells were the TCR beta repertoires. Among eight sequenced donors, seven carried HCMV seropositivity while one was seronegative. Study-wide findings and caveats: For a handful of donors, these clonotypes were likewise the leading ones in the CD3+CD56-NKG2C+ fraction.

Germline V CDR1 and CDR2: SGHTA, FQGNSA. The CDR3 totals 11 residues. A 5'RACE template switching approach incorporating UMIs was used to make TCR beta cDNA. TCRdb derives one entry per CDR3 protein from the 5' RACE reads, leaving out DNA. This sample's table has about 160,000 distinct CDR3 sequences. In the case of this clonotype: The target antigen is unknown.

The clonotype comes from a woman between 18 and 70 years old in good health. The J gene is TRBJ1-1, the V gene TRBV7-2. The sequencing sample was made of blood T cells: a sorted CD56 or NKG2C T cell subset, CD4+ or CD8+ T cells, or bulk PBMC T cells (not recorded which). The CDR3 spells CASSIRREAFF.